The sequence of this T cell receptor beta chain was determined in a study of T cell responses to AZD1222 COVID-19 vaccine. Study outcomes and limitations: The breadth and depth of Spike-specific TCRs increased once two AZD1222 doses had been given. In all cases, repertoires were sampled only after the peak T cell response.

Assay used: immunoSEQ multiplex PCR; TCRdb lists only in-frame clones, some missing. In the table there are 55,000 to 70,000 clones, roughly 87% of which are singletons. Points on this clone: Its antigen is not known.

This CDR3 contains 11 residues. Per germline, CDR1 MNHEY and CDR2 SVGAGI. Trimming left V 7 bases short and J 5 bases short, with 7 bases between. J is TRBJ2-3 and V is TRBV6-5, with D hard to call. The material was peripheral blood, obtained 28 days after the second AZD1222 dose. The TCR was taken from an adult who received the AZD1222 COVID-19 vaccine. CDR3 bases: TGTGCCAGCACCAATTTAGATACGCAGTATTTT. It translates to CASTNLDTQYF.